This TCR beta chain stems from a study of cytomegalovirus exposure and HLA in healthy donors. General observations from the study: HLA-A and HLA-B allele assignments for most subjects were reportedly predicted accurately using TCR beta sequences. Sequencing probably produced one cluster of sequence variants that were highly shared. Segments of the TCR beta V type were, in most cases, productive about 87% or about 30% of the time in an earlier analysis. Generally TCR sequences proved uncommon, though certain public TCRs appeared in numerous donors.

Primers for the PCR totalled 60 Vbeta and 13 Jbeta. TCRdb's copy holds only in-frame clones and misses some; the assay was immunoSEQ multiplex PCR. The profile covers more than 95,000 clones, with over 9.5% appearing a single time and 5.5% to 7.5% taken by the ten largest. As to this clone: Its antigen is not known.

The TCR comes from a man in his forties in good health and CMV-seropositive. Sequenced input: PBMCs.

The CDR3 sequence: CASRTGGEAFF. The CDR3 nucleotides read TGTGCCAGCAGGACGGGAGGGGAAGCTTTCTTT. The chain is built from TRBV7-9 and TRBJ1-1; no definite D call. The CDR3 covers 11 residues. The ends were cut back, 6 bases at V and 8 bases at J, with 10 bases in the middle. Germline V gene data show CDR1 as SEHNR and CDR2 as FQNEAQ (reference sequence).